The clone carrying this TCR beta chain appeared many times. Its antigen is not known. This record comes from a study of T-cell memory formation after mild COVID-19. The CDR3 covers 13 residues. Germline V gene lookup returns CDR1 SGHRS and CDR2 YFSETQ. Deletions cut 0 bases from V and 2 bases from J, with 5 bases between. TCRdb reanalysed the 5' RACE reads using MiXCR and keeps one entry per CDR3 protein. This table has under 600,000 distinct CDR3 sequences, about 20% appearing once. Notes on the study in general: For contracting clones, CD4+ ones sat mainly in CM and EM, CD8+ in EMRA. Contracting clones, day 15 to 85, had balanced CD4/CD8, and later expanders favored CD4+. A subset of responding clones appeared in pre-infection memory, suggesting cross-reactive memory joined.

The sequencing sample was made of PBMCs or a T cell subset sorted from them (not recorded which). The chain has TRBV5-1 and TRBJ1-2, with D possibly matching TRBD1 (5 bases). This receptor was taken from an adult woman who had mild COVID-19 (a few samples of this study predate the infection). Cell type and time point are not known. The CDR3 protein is CASSLGQNYGYTF. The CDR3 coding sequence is TGCGCCAGCAGCTTGGGACAGAACTATGGCTACACCTTC.